This T cell receptor (beta chain) was documented in a study of control samples from healthy donors and cancer patients. Clones were sequenced by immunoSEQ multiplex PCR, and TCRdb holds only the in-frame ones, with some missing. The sample holds 150,000 or so clones, around 95% seen once. The V end lost 1 base, the J end lost 2 bases, and 2 bases lay between the germline ends. Germline values: CDR1 LGHDT, CDR2 YNNKEL (reference sequence). The CDR3 contains 12 residues. To note about this clone: The same CDR3 arises from other DNA sequences in this sample as well.

The chain joins TRBV3-1 (or the pseudogene TRBV3-2) to TRBJ1-1; the D is unclear. Material for sequencing was blood. The receptor comes from a man in his forties in good health. The CDR3: CASSQANTEAFF. The CDR3 bases are TGTGCCAGCAGCCAAGCTAACACTGAAGCTTTCTTT.